This T cell receptor (beta chain) was identified in a study of B cell selection in AIRE deficiency. Profiled with immunoSEQ multiplex PCR; TCRdb holds only in-frame clones, not every one. The table shows about 21,000 clones, with less than 95% occurring only once. The count of this clone is one. The antigen is unknown. The regulatory T cell sort gate was CD4+CD25hiCD127low/negative. Notes on the study in general: AIRE-deficient Tconv and Treg repertoires matched healthy donors in TCRBV, CDR3 length, diversity.

Germline CDR1 and CDR2: SGHAT and FQNNGV. Trimming removed 1 base at V and 3 bases at J, with 12 bases between. The CDR3 contains 15 residues. This chain connects TRBV11-2 to TRBJ2-5; D perhaps matches TRBD2 (5 bases). The source material was Tregs sorted from PBMCs. The clonotype originates from a human donor with AIRE deficiency. CDR3 sequence (DNA): TGTGCCAGCAGCTTAGGGCGGGTAAGGGAAGAGACCCAGTACTTC. Translated, it gives CASSLGRVREETQYF.